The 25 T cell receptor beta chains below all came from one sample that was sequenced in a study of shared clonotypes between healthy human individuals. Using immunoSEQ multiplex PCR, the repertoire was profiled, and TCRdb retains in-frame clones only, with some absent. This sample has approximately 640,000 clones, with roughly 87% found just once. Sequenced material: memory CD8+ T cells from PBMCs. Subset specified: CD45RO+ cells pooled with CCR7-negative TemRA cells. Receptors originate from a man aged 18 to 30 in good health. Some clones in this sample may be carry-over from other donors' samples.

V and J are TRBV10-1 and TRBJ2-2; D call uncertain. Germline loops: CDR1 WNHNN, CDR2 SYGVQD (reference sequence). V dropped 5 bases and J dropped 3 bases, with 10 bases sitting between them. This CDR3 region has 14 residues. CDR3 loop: CASSSGPYTGELFF. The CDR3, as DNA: TGCGCCAGCAGTTCAGGACCCTACACCGGGGAGCTGTTTTTT.

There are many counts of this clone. CDR3 nucleotide sequence: TGTGCCAGCAGCCAGGAGGATTACTCCTACGAGCAGTACTTC. Translation: CASSQEDYSYEQYF. The chain joins TRBV4-2 to TRBJ2-7; TRBD2 is a possible D gene (5 bases). Germline CDR1 and CDR2: LGHNA and YNFKEQ. Trimming pared 3 bases from V and 0 bases from J, leaving 9 bases between. This CDR3 has 14 residues.

The CDR3 DNA sequence: TGTGCCATCAGTGGGGGGACTAGTCCAGATACGCAGTATTTT. Encoded protein: CAISGGTSPDTQYF. The rearrangement links TRBV10-3 to TRBJ2-3; 8 bases align to TRBD2. Germline V lookup: CDR1 ENHRY, CDR2 SYGVKD. The CDR3 spans 14 residues. V was pared by 4 bases and J by 4 bases, with 4 bases of the junction left unmatched.

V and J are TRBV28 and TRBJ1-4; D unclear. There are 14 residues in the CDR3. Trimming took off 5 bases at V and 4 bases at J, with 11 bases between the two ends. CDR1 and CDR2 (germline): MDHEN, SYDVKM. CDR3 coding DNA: TGTGCCAGCAGTGAGACACGGAATAATGAAAAACTGTTTTTT. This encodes CASSETRNNEKLFF.

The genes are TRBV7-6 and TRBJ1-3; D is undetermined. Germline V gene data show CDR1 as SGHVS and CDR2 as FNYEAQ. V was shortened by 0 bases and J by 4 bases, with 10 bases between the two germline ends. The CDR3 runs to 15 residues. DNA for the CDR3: TGTGCCAGCAGCTTAGCCCGGGGAGGGGGAAACACCATATATTTT. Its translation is CASSLARGGGNTIYF.

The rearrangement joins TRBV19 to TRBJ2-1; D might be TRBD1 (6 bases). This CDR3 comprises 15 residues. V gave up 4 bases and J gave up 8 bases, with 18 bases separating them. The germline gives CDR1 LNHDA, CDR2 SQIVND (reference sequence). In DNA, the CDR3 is TGTGCCAGTAGTACCCTGGGGGCCGGTCACGATGAGCAGTTCTTC. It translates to CASSTLGAGHDEQFF.

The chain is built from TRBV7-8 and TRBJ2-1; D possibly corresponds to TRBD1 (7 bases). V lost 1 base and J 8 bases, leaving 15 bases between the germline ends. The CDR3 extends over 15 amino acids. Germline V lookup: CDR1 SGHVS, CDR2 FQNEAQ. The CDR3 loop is CASSLVTGTGDEQFF. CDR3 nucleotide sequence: TGTGCCAGCAGCTTAGTGACAGGGACGGGGGATGAGCAGTTCTTC.

The CDR3 DNA reads TGTGCCAGCTCACCACCCAGGGGGCTATCGCTATCCAAGAAAGAGACCCAGTACTTC. Its protein product is CASSPPRGLSLSKKETQYF. The chain uses TRBV18 and TRBJ2-5, with TRBD1 matching over 8 bases. CDR3 size: 19 residues. The V gene end was trimmed by 0 bases and the J gene end by 3 bases; junction bases not matched to a gene: 15. Germline CDR1 reads KGHSH; CDR2 reads LQKENI.

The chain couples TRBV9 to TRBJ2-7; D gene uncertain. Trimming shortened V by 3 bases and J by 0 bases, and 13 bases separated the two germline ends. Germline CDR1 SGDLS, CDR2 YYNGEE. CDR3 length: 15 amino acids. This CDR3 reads CASSAGLLSSYEQYF. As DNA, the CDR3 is TGTGCCAGCAGCGCCGGCCTCCTAAGCTCCTACGAGCAGTACTTC.

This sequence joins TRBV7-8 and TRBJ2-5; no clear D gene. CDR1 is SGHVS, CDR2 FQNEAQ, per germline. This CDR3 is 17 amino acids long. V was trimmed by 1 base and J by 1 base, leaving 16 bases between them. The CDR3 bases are TGTGCCAGCAGCTTAGTCTTATCAGGACCGGCCCAAGAGACCCAGTACTTC. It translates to CASSLVLSGPAQETQYF.

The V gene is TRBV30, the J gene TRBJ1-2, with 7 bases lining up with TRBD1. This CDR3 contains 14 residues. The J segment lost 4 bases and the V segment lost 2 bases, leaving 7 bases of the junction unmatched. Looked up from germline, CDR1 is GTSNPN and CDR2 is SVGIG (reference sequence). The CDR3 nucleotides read TGTGCCTGGAGTCTGGGACAGCTTTTCTATGGCTACACCTTC. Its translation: CAWSLGQLFYGYTF.

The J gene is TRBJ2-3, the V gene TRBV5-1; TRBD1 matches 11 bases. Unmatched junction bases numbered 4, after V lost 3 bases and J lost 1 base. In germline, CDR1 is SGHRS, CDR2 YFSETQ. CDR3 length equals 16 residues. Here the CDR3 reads CASSSDRGLGTDTQYF. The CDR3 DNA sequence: TGCGCCAGCAGCTCGGACAGGGGGCTCGGCACAGATACGCAGTATTTT. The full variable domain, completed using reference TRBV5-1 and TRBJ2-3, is KAGVTQTPRYLIKTRGQQVTLSCSPISGHRSVSWYQQTPGQGLQFLFEYFSETQRNKGNFPGRFSGRQFSNSRSEMNVSTLELGDSALYLCASSSDRGLGTDTQYFGPGTRLTVL.

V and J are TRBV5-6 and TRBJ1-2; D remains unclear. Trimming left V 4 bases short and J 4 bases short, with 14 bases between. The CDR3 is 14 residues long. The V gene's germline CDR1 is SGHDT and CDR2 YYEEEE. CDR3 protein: CASSPFRGVYGYTF. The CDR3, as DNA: TGTGCCAGCAGCCCGTTTAGAGGTGTCTATGGCTACACCTTC.

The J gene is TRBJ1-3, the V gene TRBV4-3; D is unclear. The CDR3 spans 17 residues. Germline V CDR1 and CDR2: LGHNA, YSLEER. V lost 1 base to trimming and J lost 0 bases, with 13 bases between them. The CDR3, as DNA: TGCGCCAGCAGCCAAGTTTGGAGGGCCTCCTCTGGAAACACCATATATTTT. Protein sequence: CASSQVWRASSGNTIYF.

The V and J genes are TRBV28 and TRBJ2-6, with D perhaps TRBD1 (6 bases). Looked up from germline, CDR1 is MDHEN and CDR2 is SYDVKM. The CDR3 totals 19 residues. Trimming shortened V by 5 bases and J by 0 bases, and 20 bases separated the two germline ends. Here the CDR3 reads CASSPFPGGQHSGANVLTF. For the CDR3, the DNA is TGTGCCAGCAGTCCGTTCCCTGGGGGACAACACTCTGGGGCCAACGTCCTGACTTTC. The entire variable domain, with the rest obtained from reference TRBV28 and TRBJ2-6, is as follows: DVKVTQSSRYLVKRTGEKVFLECVQDMDHENMFWYRQDPGLGLRLIYFSYDVKMKEKGDIPEGYSVSREKKERFSLILESASTNQTSMYLCASSPFPGGQHSGANVLTFGAGSRLTVL.

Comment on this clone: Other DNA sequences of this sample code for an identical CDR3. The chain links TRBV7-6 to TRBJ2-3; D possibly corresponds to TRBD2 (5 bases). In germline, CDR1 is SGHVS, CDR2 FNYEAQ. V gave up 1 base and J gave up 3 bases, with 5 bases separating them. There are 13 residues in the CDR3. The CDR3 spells CASSLGRTDTQYF. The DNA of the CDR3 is TGTGCCAGCAGCTTAGGGAGGACAGATACGCAGTATTTT.

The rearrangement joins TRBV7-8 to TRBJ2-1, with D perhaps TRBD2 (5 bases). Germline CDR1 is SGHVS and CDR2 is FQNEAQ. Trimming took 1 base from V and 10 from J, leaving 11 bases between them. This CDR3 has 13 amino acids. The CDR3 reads CASSLGRGKEQFF. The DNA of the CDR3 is TGTGCCAGCAGCTTAGGCCGGGGAAAGGAGCAGTTCTTC.

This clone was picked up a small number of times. The CDR3 nucleotides read TGTGCCTGGAGCTCACAGGGGTCGAGCACTGAAGCTTTCTTT. Translated, it gives CAWSSQGSSTEAFF. The chain employs TRBV30 and TRBJ1-1; 7 positions match TRBD1. J gave up 4 bases and V 3 bases, and 8 bases lay outside the gene matches. The CDR3 sequence is 14 residues long. Germline-derived CDR1 and CDR2 are GTSNPN and SVGIG (reference sequence).

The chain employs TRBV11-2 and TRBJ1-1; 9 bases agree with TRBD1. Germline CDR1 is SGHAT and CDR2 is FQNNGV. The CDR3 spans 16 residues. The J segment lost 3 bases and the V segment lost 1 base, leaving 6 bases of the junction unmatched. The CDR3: CASSLGYRGLDTEAFF. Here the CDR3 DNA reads TGTGCCAGCAGCTTAGGATACAGGGGGCTCGACACTGAAGCTTTCTTT.

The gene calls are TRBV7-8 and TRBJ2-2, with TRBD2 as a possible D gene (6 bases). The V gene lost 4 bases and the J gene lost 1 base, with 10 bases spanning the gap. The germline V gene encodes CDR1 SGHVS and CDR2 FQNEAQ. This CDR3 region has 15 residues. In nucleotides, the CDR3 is TGTGCCAGCAGCTCGGGACTGATGAACACCGGGGAGCTGTTTTTT. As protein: CASSSGLMNTGELFF.

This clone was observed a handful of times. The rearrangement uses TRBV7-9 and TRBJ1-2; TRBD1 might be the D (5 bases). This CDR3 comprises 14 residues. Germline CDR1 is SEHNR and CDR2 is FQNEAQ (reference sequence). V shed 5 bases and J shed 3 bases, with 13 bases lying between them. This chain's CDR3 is CASSREGVYYGYTF. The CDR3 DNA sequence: TGTGCCAGCAGCCGGGAAGGGGTTTACTATGGCTACACCTTC.

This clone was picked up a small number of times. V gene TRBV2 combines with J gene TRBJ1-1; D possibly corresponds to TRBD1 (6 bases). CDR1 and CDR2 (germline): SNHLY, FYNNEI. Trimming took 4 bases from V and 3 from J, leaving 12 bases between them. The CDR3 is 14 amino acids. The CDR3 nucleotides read TGTGCCAGCAGTGTGAGAGGGGGATACACTGAAGCTTTCTTT. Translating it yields CASSVRGGYTEAFF.

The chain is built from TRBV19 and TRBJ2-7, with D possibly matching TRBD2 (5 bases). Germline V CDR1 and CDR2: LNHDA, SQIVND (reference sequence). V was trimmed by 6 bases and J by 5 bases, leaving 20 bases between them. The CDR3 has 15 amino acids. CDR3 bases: TGTGCCAGTAGGGGAATGAGCGCCGGGGTACACGAGCAGTACTTC. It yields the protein CASRGMSAGVHEQYF.

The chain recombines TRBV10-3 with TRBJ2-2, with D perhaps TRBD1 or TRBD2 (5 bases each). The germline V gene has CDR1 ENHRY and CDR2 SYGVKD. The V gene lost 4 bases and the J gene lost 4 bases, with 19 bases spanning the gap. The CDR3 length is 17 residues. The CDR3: CAISGAKGREITGELFF. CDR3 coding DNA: TGTGCCATCAGTGGGGCCAAGGGCAGGGAGATCACCGGGGAGCTGTTTTTT.

CDR3 DNA sequence: TGTGCCAGCAGCTGGAGGCGGGAATCGGGTGAGACCCAGTACTTC. Translating it yields CASSWRRESGETQYF. The genes are TRBV5-4 and TRBJ2-5; TRBD2 is a possible D gene (6 bases). V lost 3 bases and J lost 5, with 17 bases in between. The CDR3 has 15 amino acids. CDR1 is SGHNT, CDR2 YYREEE, per germline (reference sequence). Supplemented by reference TRBV5-4 and TRBJ2-5, the full variable domain reads ETGVTQSPTHLIKTRGQQVTLRCSSQSGHNTVSWYQQALGQGPQFIFQYYREEENGRGNFPPRFSGLQFPNYSSELNVNALELDDSALYLCASSWRRESGETQYFGPGTRLLVL.